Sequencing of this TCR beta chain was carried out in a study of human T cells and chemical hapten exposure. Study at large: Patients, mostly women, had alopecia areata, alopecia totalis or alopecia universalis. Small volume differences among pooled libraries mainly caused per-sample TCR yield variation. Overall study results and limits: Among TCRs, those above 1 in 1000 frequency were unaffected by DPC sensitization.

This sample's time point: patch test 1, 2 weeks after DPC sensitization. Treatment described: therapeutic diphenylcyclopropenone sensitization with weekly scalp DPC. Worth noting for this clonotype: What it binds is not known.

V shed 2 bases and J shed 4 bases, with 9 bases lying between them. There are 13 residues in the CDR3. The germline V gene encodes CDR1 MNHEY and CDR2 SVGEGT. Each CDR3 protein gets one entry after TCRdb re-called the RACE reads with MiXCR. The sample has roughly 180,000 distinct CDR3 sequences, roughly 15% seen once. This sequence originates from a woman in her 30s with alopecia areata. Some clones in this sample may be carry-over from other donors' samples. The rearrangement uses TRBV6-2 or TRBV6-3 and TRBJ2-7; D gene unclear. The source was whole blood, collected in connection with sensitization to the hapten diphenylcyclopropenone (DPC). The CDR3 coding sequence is TGTGCCAGCAGTTACCCCCCTGAGTACGAGCAGTACTTC. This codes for CASSYPPEYEQYF.